This TCR beta chain originates from a study of T-cell memory formation after mild COVID-19. The TCR alpha and TCR beta cDNA libraries, bearing sample barcodes and UMIs, were generated by 5'RACE using constant-segment primers. TCRdb independently ran MiXCR on the 5' RACE reads; one entry per CDR3 protein. The sample lists 15,000 or so distinct CDR3 sequences; over 20% were seen once. This clonotype was recorded many times. What was sequenced was PBMCs or a T cell subset sorted from them (not recorded which). The sequence was obtained from a man aged 18-30 years who had mild COVID-19 (a few samples of this study predate the infection). Cell type and time point are not known.

CDR3 sequence: CSAREAGLNEQYF. CDR3 DNA: TGCAGTGCTAGAGAGGCAGGGTTAAACGAGCAGTACTTC. The chain employs TRBV20-1 and TRBJ2-7, with D possibly being TRBD1 (5 bases). V lost 0 bases to trimming and J lost 5 bases, with 11 bases between them. CDR1 is DFQATT and CDR2 is SNEGSKA in the germline V gene (reference sequence). There are 13 residues in the CDR3.